The 18 T cell receptor beta chains in this list originate from one sample, sequenced in a study of liver allograft versus peripheral blood T cells. Study at large: Blood and transplanted-liver T cell receptor repertoires from recipients were compared.

From the reads, TCRdb called clonotypes with MiXCR, one entry per CDR3 protein. Of under 7,000 distinct CDR3 sequences listed, 12% to 15% were seen once; the top ten hold 2.9%. The source is a human patient who had a liver transplant. Some T cells could come from the graft donor.

This clonotype was seen a handful of times. The chain combines TRBV20-1 with TRBJ1-1; 11 bases align to TRBD1. The CDR3 is made up of 13 amino acids. Germline lookup yields CDR1 DFQATT and CDR2 SNEGSKA (reference sequence). The J segment lost 2 bases and the V segment lost 6 bases, leaving 2 bases of the junction unmatched. The CDR3 loop is CSARTGGNTEAFF. The CDR3 DNA is TGCAGTGCGCGGACAGGGGGCAACACTGAAGCTTTCTTT.

By frequency in the sample, this clonotype is medium-sized (0.01 to 0.1%). This chain uses TRBV6-1 with TRBJ1-4; 7 bases agree with TRBD1. This CDR3 region has 13 residues. The junction had 9 bases not matched to a gene; V was cut back by 10 bases and J by 7 bases. Germline V lookup: CDR1 MNHNS, CDR2 SASEGT. CDR3 bases: TGTGCCACGCAGGGGGTCAACGCTGAAAAACTGTTTTTT. Encoded protein: CATQGVNAEKLFF.

By share of the sample, this clonotype is medium-sized. CDR3 amino acids: CATSPPGLGEKLFF. Here the CDR3 DNA reads TGTGCCACCAGTCCCCCAGGGTTGGGTGAAAAACTGTTTTTT. The chain uses TRBV15 and TRBJ1-4; perhaps TRBD1 as D (5 bases). The V and J ends lost 6 bases and 7 bases respectively, with 15 bases between them. This CDR3 spans 14 amino acids. Germline V gene data show CDR1 as LNHNV and CDR2 as YYDKDF (reference sequence).

This clonotype came up a few times. This chain's CDR3 is CSAREGAYGYTF. The CDR3 DNA reads as TGCAGTGCTAGGGAGGGAGCCTATGGCTACACCTTC. This rearrangement joins TRBV20-1 to TRBJ1-2, with D hard to call. The V gene's germline CDR1 is DFQATT and CDR2 SNEGSKA (reference sequence). CDR3 length: 12 amino acids. Trimming stripped 3 bases from V and 4 bases from J, with 9 bases between.

Judged by abundance, this clonotype is medium-sized. The gene calls are TRBV19 and TRBJ2-7; TRBD1 agrees at 7 bases. Trimming removed 5 bases from V and 2 bases from J; junction bases left unmatched: 15. In germline, CDR1 is LNHDA, CDR2 SQIVND (reference sequence). The CDR3 is made up of 17 amino acids. The CDR3 loop is CASSVSPRDSRAYEQYF. The CDR3 DNA reads TGTGCCAGTAGTGTCAGCCCCCGGGACAGCCGAGCCTACGAGCAGTACTTC.

This clonotype is labeled medium-sized. The chain combines TRBV7-2 with TRBJ1-6; 7 bases match TRBD1. The germline CDR1 and CDR2 sequences are SGHTA and FQGNSA. V gave up 5 bases and J gave up 8 bases; unmatched junction bases: 9. The CDR3 length is 15 residues. The CDR3 DNA sequence: TGTGCCAGCAGCACATCCGGGACAGCCCATTCACCCCTCCACTTT. Protein sequence: CASSTSGTAHSPLHF.

This clonotype was counted ten times or more. The chain recombines TRBV11-2 with TRBJ1-2; TRBD1 might be the D (5 bases). Trimming took 0 bases from V and 6 from J, leaving 14 bases between them. There are 15 residues in the CDR3. CDR1 is SGHAT, CDR2 FQNNGV, per germline. Here the CDR3 DNA reads TGTGCCAGCAGCTTAGATCAGGGACTGATACATGGCTACACCTTC. Amino acid sequence: CASSLDQGLIHGYTF.

This clonotype qualifies as medium-sized. This chain joins TRBV28 and TRBJ1-6, with a possible D match to TRBD1 (5 bases). Germline V lookup: CDR1 MDHEN, CDR2 SYDVKM. The V end was cut by 5 bases, the J end by 14 bases, with 19 bases between. The CDR3 is 14 amino acids. The CDR3 reads CASSRLPGGGSLHF. DNA of the CDR3: TGTGCCAGCAGTCGCCTCCCTGGGGGAGGTTCCCTCCACTTT.

This clonotype counts as medium-sized (0.01 to 0.1%). The chain has TRBV24-1 and TRBJ1-5; D perhaps matches TRBD1 (6 bases). V was cut by 2 bases and J by 6 bases, with 10 bases left in between. From germline, CDR1 is KGHDR and CDR2 SFDVKD. The CDR3 spans 14 residues. CDR3: CATSDSGAGQPQHF. The CDR3 bases are TGTGCCACCAGTGATTCGGGGGCAGGTCAGCCCCAGCATTTT.

This clonotype was counted between two and nine times. The chain combines TRBV30 with TRBJ1-4, with D tentatively TRBD1 (5 bases). The V and J ends lost 6 bases and 5 bases respectively, with 13 bases between them. This CDR3 has 13 residues. The germline gives CDR1 GTSNPN, CDR2 SVGIG (reference sequence). Here the CDR3 reads CACPTGENEKLFF. The CDR3 DNA sequence: TGTGCCTGCCCAACGGGGGAGAATGAAAAACTGTTTTTT.

This clonotype was detected a few times. The rearrangement links TRBV20-1 to TRBJ1-4; TRBD1 matches 8 bases. Per the germline V gene, CDR1 is DFQATT and CDR2 is SNEGSKA (reference sequence). This CDR3 is built from 16 residues. V was pared by 0 bases and J by 5 bases, with 8 bases of the junction left unmatched. The CDR3 sequence: CSARDSRGPKNEKLFF. CDR3 DNA sequence: TGCAGTGCTAGAGATTCCAGGGGGCCGAAGAATGAAAAACTGTTTTTT.

By sample share, this clonotype is medium-sized. V gene TRBV29-1 combines with J gene TRBJ1-2, with D perhaps TRBD1 (5 bases). The V end lost 7 bases, the J end lost 5 bases, and 14 bases lay between the germline ends. CDR1 SQVTM and CDR2 ANQGSEA come from the germline V gene. The CDR3 has 12 residues. The CDR3, as DNA: TGCAGCGCGGGAGGGACGGAATATGGCTACACCTTC. This gives the protein CSAGGTEYGYTF.

By share, this clonotype counts as medium-sized. The chain uses TRBV7-2 and TRBJ1-6, with no clear D. Germline lookup yields CDR1 SGHTA and CDR2 FQGNSA. This CDR3 is built from 14 residues. V shed 4 bases and J shed 8 bases, with 12 bases lying between them. The CDR3 reads CASSSTSPYSPLHF. CDR3 coding DNA: TGTGCCAGCAGCTCGACATCGCCGTATTCACCCCTCCACTTT. Full variable domain (outside the CDR3, taken from reference TRBV7-2 and TRBJ1-6): GAGVSQSPSNKVTEKGKDVELRCDPISGHTALYWYRQSLGQGLEFLIYFQGNSAPDKSGLPSDRFSAERTGGSVSTLTIQRTQQEDSAVYLCASSSTSPYSPLHFGNGTRLTVT.

By sample fraction, this clonotype is medium-sized (0.01 to 0.1%). This rearrangement joins TRBV19 to TRBJ1-3; D might be TRBD1 (6 bases). Trimming stripped 5 bases from V and 0 bases from J, with 11 bases between. This CDR3 has 15 residues. Germline assignment: CDR1 LNHDA and CDR2 SQIVND (reference sequence). This chain's CDR3 is CASSPRTVSGNTIYF. The CDR3 region has the DNA TGTGCCAGTAGTCCTAGGACAGTCTCTGGAAACACCATATATTTT. The variable domain in full, completed from reference TRBV19 and TRBJ1-3, reads DGGITQSPKYLFRKEGQNVTLSCEQNLNHDAMYWYRQDPGQGLRLIYYSQIVNDFQKGDIAEGYSVSREKKESFPLTVTSAQKNPTAFYLCASSPRTVSGNTIYFGEGSWLTVV.

This clonotype is deemed medium-sized. V and J are TRBV6-2 or TRBV6-3 and TRBJ1-5; TRBD1 is a possible D gene (5 bases). The V end was cut by 0 bases, the J end by 0 bases, with 12 bases between. The CDR3 runs to 17 residues. The germline CDR1 and CDR2 sequences are MNHEY and SVGEGT. The CDR3 DNA is TGTGCCAGCAGTTACTCCGACAGCGGATTTAGCAATCAGCCCCAGCATTTT. The encoded protein is CASSYSDSGFSNQPQHF.

Within the sample, this clonotype is medium-sized. This chain joins TRBV24-1 and TRBJ2-1; TRBD2 matches 9 bases. The V gene end was trimmed by 7 bases and the J gene end by 8 bases; junction bases not matched to a gene: 17. The CDR3 spans 17 residues. The germline V gene has CDR1 KGHDR and CDR2 SFDVKD. The CDR3 nucleotides read TGTGCCACCAGCCAGATTAATTGGCTAGCGGGAACCGATGAGCAGTTCTTC. It encodes CATSQINWLAGTDEQFF.

This clonotype has a count of ten or more. The chain recombines TRBV12-3 or TRBV12-4 with TRBJ1-1; the D gene is possibly TRBD1 (6 bases). V gave up 3 bases and J gave up 1 base, with 12 bases separating them. This CDR3 region has 15 residues. The CDR3 here is CASSFIGRGNTEAFF. The DNA for the CDR3 is TGTGCCAGCAGTTTTATCGGCAGGGGGAACACTGAAGCTTTCTTT.

The chain couples TRBV28 to TRBJ1-5, with D possibly TRBD1 on 5 matching bases. Trimming shortened V by 8 bases and J by 0 bases, and 17 bases separated the two germline ends. The germline gives CDR1 MDHEN, CDR2 SYDVKM. CDR3 length: 16 amino acids. CDR3 coding DNA: TGTGCCAGCGGGGGGATCAGGAGTTATAGCAATCAGCCCCAGCATTTT. It specifies CASGGIRSYSNQPQHF.